Given below is one T cell receptor beta chain in context. Its antigen is unidentified. The record originates from a study of OX40 agonist ivuxolimab in advanced cancers. Study outcomes and limitations: It was also the case that some nonresponders had low normalized T-cell clonal expansion. Circulating CD4+ and CD8+ T cells showed clonal expansion by week 6 at 0.1 to 3.0 mg/kg.

Trimming removed 3 bases from V and 1 base from J, with 4 bases in between. The CDR3 is 14 amino acids. Germline values: CDR1 SEHNR, CDR2 FQNEAQ (reference sequence). The protocol was immunoSEQ multiplex PCR, while the TCRdb copy is restricted to in-frame clones and leaves out a portion. The sample has about 80,000 clones, approximately 79% seen once. This material consisted of CD4+ or CD8+ T cells sorted from blood, taken in a trial of the OX40 agonist ivuxolimab. The chain joins TRBV7-9 to TRBJ2-6; unclear D gene. The TCR sequence derives from an adult with an advanced solid tumor such as melanoma, head and neck, liver or kidney cancer. CDR3 bases: TGTGCCAGCAGCTTGATTTCTGGGGCCAACGTCCTGACTTTC. Its translation: CASSLISGANVLTF.